Below, 26 T cell receptor beta chains from the same sample are listed, as sequenced in a study of cytomegalovirus exposure and HLA in healthy donors. Use of 60 Vbeta and 13 Jbeta primers characterized the PCR. Using immunoSEQ multiplex PCR, the repertoire was profiled, and TCRdb retains in-frame clones only, with some absent. The repertoire holds 150,000 to 200,000 clones, with roughly 79% as singletons. Sequencing was carried out using PBMCs. These receptors originate from a woman aged 18-29 years in good health and CMV-seropositive.

The chain carries TRBV28 and TRBJ1-3, with D perhaps matching TRBD1 (5 bases). Germline V CDR1 and CDR2: MDHEN, SYDVKM. The CDR3 contains 14 residues. The V end lost 2 bases, the J end lost 2 bases, and 7 bases lay between the germline ends. The CDR3 spells CASSLIQAGNTIYF. CDR3 in DNA: TGTGCCAGCAGTTTAATACAGGCTGGAAACACCATATATTTT.

The V gene is TRBV6-5, the J gene TRBJ2-5; 8 nucleotides match TRBD2. V lost 8 bases, J lost 5 bases, and 13 bases stayed unmatched. CDR1 and CDR2 from the germline V gene are MNHEY and SVGAGI. The CDR3 runs 15 residues. The CDR3 sequence: CASSYPGGRLETQYF. The CDR3 DNA is TGTGCCAGCTCCTATCCGGGGGGGCGGTTGGAGACCCAGTACTTC.

This clone is a singleton in its sample. The V gene is TRBV5-6, the J gene TRBJ2-7, with TRBD2 matching over 8 bases. Germline lookup yields CDR1 SGHDT and CDR2 YYEEEE. V dropped 0 bases and J dropped 3; count of bases not matched to a gene: 11. This CDR3 region has 17 residues. CDR3: CASSLGGAPGGLYEQYF. The CDR3 DNA reads as TGTGCCAGCAGCTTGGGTGGGGCCCCGGGAGGGCTCTACGAGCAGTACTTC. The whole variable domain, remainder taken from reference TRBV5-6 and TRBJ2-7, is DAGVTQSPTHLIKTRGQQVTLRCSPKSGHDTVSWYQQALGQGPQFIFQYYEEEERQRGNFPDRFSGHQFPNYSSELNVNALLLGDSALYLCASSLGGAPGGLYEQYFGPGTRLTVT.

The chain uses TRBV30 and TRBJ1-3; no firm D call. There are 16 residues in the CDR3. Germline-derived CDR1 and CDR2 are GTSNPN and SVGIG (reference sequence). Trimming cost V 3 bases and J 4 bases, with 19 bases left between them. CDR3 in amino acids: CAWSGPGFVAGNTIYF. CDR3 DNA: TGTGCCTGGAGCGGACCGGGGTTCGTTGCCGGAAACACCATATATTTT.

The chain couples TRBV5-1 to TRBJ1-1; 7 bases align to TRBD1. V lost 8 bases, J lost 0 bases, and 13 bases stayed unmatched. CDR3 length: 16 amino acids. The germline V gene has CDR1 SGHRS and CDR2 YFSETQ. The CDR3 sequence is CASSHRGYGMNTEAFF. CDR3 sequence (DNA): TGCGCCAGTAGCCACAGGGGCTACGGGATGAACACTGAAGCTTTCTTT.

The chain joins TRBV5-1 to TRBJ1-1, with 9 bases that match TRBD1. The CDR3 has 14 amino acids. V dropped 3 bases and J dropped 3; count of bases not matched to a gene: 3. Germline V gene data show CDR1 as SGHRS and CDR2 as YFSETQ. This CDR3 is CASSSRDRDTEAFF. CDR3 nucleotide sequence: TGCGCCAGCAGCTCCCGGGACAGGGACACTGAAGCTTTCTTT.

The rearrangement uses TRBV11-3 and TRBJ2-1; D is possibly TRBD1 (6 bases). Trimming removed 1 base from V and 9 bases from J, with 16 bases in between. The CDR3 covers 15 residues. CDR1 SGHNT and CDR2 YENEEA come from the germline V gene. CDR3 sequence: CASSLGQAGFGEQFF. The CDR3 DNA sequence: TGTGCCAGCAGCTTAGGACAGGCAGGGTTCGGTGAGCAGTTCTTC.

The chain uses TRBV9 and TRBJ2-6, with a possible D match to TRBD2 (5 bases). Trimming took 4 bases from V and 3 from J, leaving 14 bases between them. The CDR3 is made up of 16 amino acids. Germline V gives CDR1 SGDLS, CDR2 YYNGEE. The CDR3 DNA is TGTGCCAGCAGCCAAAGAGGGCGAAGTGGGGCCAACGTCCTGACTTTC. This codes for CASSQRGRSGANVLTF.

The chain employs TRBV5-4 and TRBJ1-2, with a tentative D call TRBD1 (6 bases). Germline V lookup: CDR1 SGHNT, CDR2 YYREEE (reference sequence). This CDR3 region has 17 residues. V was pared by 0 bases and J by 6 bases, with 21 bases between. The CDR3 bases are TGTGCCAGCAGCTTGGGGTCGAGGGGGGGCTCGGTAGATGGCTACACCTTC. Translation: CASSLGSRGGSVDGYTF.

V and J are TRBV6-4 and TRBJ1-6; unclear D gene. V shed 8 bases and J shed 0 bases, with 8 bases lying between them. Germline lookup yields CDR1 MRHNA and CDR2 SNTAGT. This CDR3 comprises 14 residues. The CDR3 DNA is TGTGCCAGCGCGGCAAGCTCCTATAATTCACCCCTCCACTTT. Amino acid sequence: CASAASSYNSPLHF.

The rearrangement joins TRBV5-6 to TRBJ2-7; D might be TRBD1 (5 bases). Trimming stripped 4 bases from V and 5 bases from J, with 13 bases between. CDR3 length: 13 amino acids. From germline, CDR1 is SGHDT and CDR2 YYEEEE. CDR3 bases: TGTGCCAGCAGCATCCTTCAGGGCCACGAGCAGTACTTC. Its protein product is CASSILQGHEQYF.

This clone was detected only a few times. The chain employs TRBV9 and TRBJ2-7; TRBD1 matches at 7 bases. In germline, CDR1 is SGDLS, CDR2 YYNGEE. Trimming took 0 bases from V and 2 from J; bases not matched to a gene: 2. The CDR3 sequence is 14 residues long. As DNA, the CDR3 is TGTGCCAGCAGCGTAGGGGGACAGACCTACGAGCAGTACTTC. Its translation: CASSVGGQTYEQYF.

The chain employs TRBV5-6 and TRBJ2-7, with TRBD1 matching over 8 bases. In germline, CDR1 is SGHDT, CDR2 YYEEEE. With V trimmed by 2 bases and J by 3 bases, 10 bases remained unmatched. The CDR3 contains 16 residues. The CDR3 sequence is CASSLPDRGGVYEQYF. The CDR3 bases are TGTGCCAGCAGCTTACCCGACAGGGGAGGCGTCTACGAGCAGTACTTC.

The J gene is TRBJ1-6, the V gene TRBV16, with TRBD1 identical over 7 bases. The length of the CDR3 is 16 residues. Trimming cost V 1 base and J 4 bases; bases outside gene matches: 4. Germline loops: CDR1 KGHSY, CDR2 FQNENV. The CDR3 loop reads CASSQFGTEYNSPLHF. The CDR3 bases are TGTGCCAGCAGCCAATTCGGGACAGAGTATAATTCACCCCTCCACTTT.

The chain has TRBV6-6 and TRBJ1-5, with 7 positions matching TRBD1. Germline CDR1 reads MNHNY; CDR2 reads SVGAGI (reference sequence). This CDR3 is 15 amino acids long. J gave up 1 base and V 5 bases, and 5 bases lay outside the gene matches. The CDR3 DNA reads as TGTGCCAGCAGTCCTCCGGGACAGAGCAATCAGCCCCAGCATTTT. Amino acid sequence: CASSPPGQSNQPQHF.

In its sample, this clone was seen once. The rearrangement joins TRBV18 to TRBJ1-1; 7 bases map to TRBD1. V dropped 4 bases and J dropped 1; count of bases not matched to a gene: 0. Germline CDR1 and CDR2: KGHSH and LQKENI. The CDR3 sequence is 13 residues long. CDR3 loop: CASSQGANTEAFF. Written as DNA, the CDR3 is TGTGCCAGCTCACAGGGGGCGAACACTGAAGCTTTCTTT.

The V call is TRBV6-6, the J call TRBJ2-7; TRBD1 matches 7 bases. The CDR3 loop spans 14 amino acids. CDR1 is MNHNY and CDR2 is SVGAGI in the germline V gene (reference sequence). Germline trimming cut 6 bases from V and 0 bases from J; bases unmatched to any gene: 5. The CDR3 region is CASRIQGSSYEQYF. As DNA, the CDR3 is TGTGCCAGCAGGATACAGGGGAGCTCCTACGAGCAGTACTTC.

This chain uses TRBV5-4 with TRBJ2-7; 9 bases map to TRBD1. Unmatched junction bases numbered 7, after V lost 3 bases and J lost 3 bases. The germline V gene has CDR1 SGHNT and CDR2 YYREEE (reference sequence). There are 15 residues in the CDR3. CDR3 protein: CASSYSRGQGYEQYF. Written as DNA, the CDR3 is TGTGCCAGCAGCTACTCCCGGGGACAGGGCTACGAGCAGTACTTC.

The J gene is TRBJ1-2, the V gene TRBV19; unclear D gene. The CDR3 has 12 residues. V shed 3 bases and J shed 0 bases, with 2 bases lying between them. Germline V gene lookup returns CDR1 LNHDA and CDR2 SQIVND (reference sequence). As DNA, the CDR3 is TGTGCCAGTAGTATCGCTAACTATGGCTACACCTTC. Protein sequence: CASSIANYGYTF.

The chain uses TRBV25-1 and TRBJ1-6; D gene uncertain. Germline loops: CDR1 MGHDK, CDR2 SYGVNS. The CDR3 extends over 13 amino acids. Trimming took off 5 bases at V and 7 bases at J, with 9 bases between the two ends. DNA for the CDR3: TGTGCCAGCAGTTACTCGCCCAATTCACCCCTCCACTTT. Protein product: CASSYSPNSPLHF.

The rearrangement uses TRBV15 and TRBJ2-5; tentative D call: TRBD1 (5 bases). V was shortened by 1 base and J by 4 bases, with 13 bases between the two germline ends. CDR1 is LNHNV and CDR2 is YYDKDF in the germline V gene (reference sequence). This CDR3 region has 15 residues. The CDR3 coding sequence is TGTGCCACCAGCAGAGGTAGGGGCACCCGAGAGACCCAGTACTTC. As protein: CATSRGRGTRETQYF.

The CDR3 protein is CASNDPGWASGANVLTF. CDR3 nucleotides: TGCGCCAGCAACGACCCCGGTTGGGCCTCTGGGGCCAACGTCCTGACTTTC. The chain recombines TRBV4-1 with TRBJ2-6, with D unclear. Trimming cost V 7 bases and J 0 bases, with 16 bases left between them. This CDR3 comprises 17 residues. Germline CDR1 reads MGHRA; CDR2 reads YSYEKL.

The sample holds a few counts of this clone. This chain uses TRBV27 with TRBJ1-4; no clear D. In germline, CDR1 is MNHEY, CDR2 SMNVEV (reference sequence). CDR3 length equals 14 residues. The V and J ends lost 0 bases and 8 bases respectively, with 10 bases between them. Written as DNA, the CDR3 is TGTGCCAGCAGTTTATCGAACGCTGGCGAAAAACTGTTTTTT. This codes for CASSLSNAGEKLFF.

The chain links TRBV7-6 to TRBJ1-3, with 8 bases aligning to TRBD1. Germline assignment: CDR1 SGHVS and CDR2 FNYEAQ. The CDR3 has 15 residues. J lost 2 bases, V lost 5 bases, and 5 bases had no gene match. In nucleotides, the CDR3 is TGTGCCAGCAGCCGGACAGGGATTACTGGAAACACCATATATTTT. Translating it yields CASSRTGITGNTIYF.

J is TRBJ2-5 and V is TRBV7-7, with 7 bases lining up with TRBD2. The DNA end is a closer match to TRBJ2-7, so the J assignment may be wrong. Germline loops: CDR1 SSHAT, CDR2 FNYEAQ (reference sequence). CDR3 length: 15 residues. The CDR3 region has the DNA TGTGCCAGCAGCTTAGCGTGGGGGGGAGTCTACGAGCAGTACTTC. Amino acid sequence: CASSLAWGGVYEQYF.

The chain couples TRBV14 to TRBJ2-3; 9 bases align to TRBD2. The CDR3 totals 17 residues. CDR1 and CDR2 from the germline V gene are SGHDN and FVKESK. Germline trimming cut 0 bases from V and 4 bases from J; bases unmatched to any gene: 8. In nucleotides, the CDR3 is TGTGCCAGCAGCCAAGATGATGGGCGGGGGGGCGCAGATACGCAGTATTTT. As protein: CASSQDDGRGGADTQYF.